Below, 20 T cell receptor beta chains from the same sample are listed, as sequenced in a study of identical twins. TCRdb itself ran the 5' RACE reads through MiXCR, one entry per CDR3 protein. Among hundreds of thousands of distinct CDR3 sequences, about 20% were seen once, and the ten largest hold roughly 13%. This sample also appeared in a second study, on T cells expressing NK-cell markers.

The specimen was PBMCs. The receptors were sampled from a woman younger than 35 in good health.

The chain joins TRBV7-9 to TRBJ2-7, with TRBD2 as a possible D gene (5 bases). Trimming shortened V by 4 bases and J by 1 base, and 11 bases separated the two germline ends. This CDR3 is 14 amino acids long. Germline V CDR1 and CDR2: SEHNR, FQNEAQ (reference sequence). CDR3 DNA sequence: TGTGCCAGCAGCTCGCTCGGGATTTCCTACGAGCAGTACTTC. Protein product: CASSSLGISYEQYF.

This clonotype was seen more than once but under ten times. The chain uses TRBV28 and TRBJ2-7; the match to TRBD2 covers 8 bases. This CDR3 comprises 14 residues. The germline V gene has CDR1 MDHEN and CDR2 SYDVKM. J was trimmed by 5 bases and V by 3 bases; bases with no gene match: 6. The CDR3 here is CASSLGTSPHEQYF. CDR3 nucleotide sequence: TGTGCCAGCAGTTTGGGGACTAGTCCTCACGAGCAGTACTTC.

The chain couples TRBV7-2 to TRBJ2-6; D might be TRBD1 or TRBD2, each matching 5 bases. The germline V gene encodes CDR1 SGHTA and CDR2 FQGNSA. CDR3 length: 13 residues. The V and J ends lost 7 bases and 7 bases respectively, with 11 bases between them. DNA of the CDR3: TGTGCCAGCATGGGGGTTCTTGCCAACGTCCTGACTTTC. This codes for CASMGVLANVLTF.

This rearrangement joins TRBV29-1 to TRBJ1-1; D may be TRBD1 (6 bases). Trimming left V 3 bases short and J 4 bases short, with 15 bases between. CDR1 is SQVTM, CDR2 ANQGSEA, per germline. The CDR3 sequence is 14 residues long. This CDR3 reads CSVENRARGTEAFF. CDR3 DNA sequence: TGCAGCGTTGAGAACAGGGCCAGGGGCACTGAAGCTTTCTTT.

The V call is TRBV7-3, the J call TRBJ2-3; the D gene is possibly TRBD1 (5 bases). The CDR3 consists of 13 residues. Per germline, CDR1 SGHTA and CDR2 FQGTGA. V lost 4 bases and J lost 7, with 12 bases in between. The CDR3 region has the DNA TGTGCCAGCAGCTCCCCACAGGATCATACGCAGTATTTT. This gives the protein CASSSPQDHTQYF.

A few counts support this clonotype. The V and J genes are TRBV15 and TRBJ2-3; perhaps TRBD1 as D (6 bases). The CDR3 loop spans 15 amino acids. The ends were cut back, 0 bases at V and 4 bases at J, with 11 bases in the middle. CDR1 is LNHNV and CDR2 is YYDKDF in the germline V gene (reference sequence). For the CDR3, the DNA is TGTGCCACCAGCAGAGACAGGGGTCGGCCAGATACGCAGTATTTT. Amino acid sequence: CATSRDRGRPDTQYF.

The chain is built from TRBV2 and TRBJ2-1; perhaps D is TRBD1 or TRBD2 (7 bases each). This CDR3 spans 19 amino acids. The germline V and J ends were trimmed by 4 bases and 8 bases, with 30 bases remaining between them. CDR1 and CDR2 from the germline V gene are SNHLY and FYNNEI. CDR3 amino acids: CASSGLGGGYQGPRDEQFF. The CDR3 DNA follows: TGTGCCAGCAGTGGGCTGGGAGGGGGCTACCAAGGCCCTAGGGATGAGCAGTTCTTC.

A few counts support this clonotype. The V gene is TRBV2, the J gene TRBJ2-5; 7 bases fit TRBD2. The ends lost 10 bases at V and 5 bases at J; junction bases unmatched: 10. This CDR3 has 13 residues. Germline CDR1 SNHLY, CDR2 FYNNEI. DNA of the CDR3: TGTGCCATCCCGGGACTATATTTGGAGACCCAGTACTTC. Its protein product is CAIPGLYLETQYF.

This clonotype appeared a few times. The CDR3 DNA is TGCAGTGCTTACAAGGGCGTGCAGCCCCAGCATTTT. Translating it yields CSAYKGVQPQHF. The chain links TRBV20-1 to TRBJ1-5; unclear D gene. CDR1 DFQATT and CDR2 SNEGSKA come from the germline V gene (reference sequence). V was trimmed by 5 bases and J by 7 bases, leaving 12 bases between them. The CDR3 is 12 residues long.

This clonotype occurred a few times. V is TRBV6-5 and J is TRBJ2-7; D perhaps matches TRBD2 (5 bases). Per germline, CDR1 MNHEY and CDR2 SVGAGI. The CDR3 covers 13 residues. The V end lost 5 bases, the J end lost 3 bases, and 11 bases lay between the germline ends. CDR3 sequence (DNA): TGTGCCAGCAGTAACAGAGGGTTCTACGAGCAGTACTTC. This sequence encodes CASSNRGFYEQYF.

This chain connects TRBV6-2 or TRBV6-3 to TRBJ2-3; D is ambiguous. The CDR3 length is 14 residues. Germline assignment: CDR1 MNHEY and CDR2 SVGEGT. The V and J ends lost 2 bases and 3 bases respectively, with 9 bases between them. In nucleotides, the CDR3 is TGTGCCAGCAGTTACGCTGAGTCGACAGATACGCAGTATTTT. Its protein is CASSYAESTDTQYF.

J is TRBJ2-3 and V is TRBV20-1; 10 bases fit TRBD2. This CDR3 has 15 residues. V was clipped by 5 bases and J by 4 bases; unmatched bases: 9. Germline V lookup: CDR1 DFQATT, CDR2 SNEGSKA (reference sequence). CDR3 in amino acids: CSAVNRAGGPDTQYF. The CDR3 region has the DNA TGCAGTGCTGTCAATAGAGCGGGGGGGCCAGATACGCAGTATTTT.

This clonotype was recorded a few times. The gene calls are TRBV5-1 and TRBJ2-4; TRBD2 is a possible D gene (5 bases). V was cut by 0 bases and J by 3 bases, with 13 bases left in between. CDR3 length: 16 amino acids. Germline V CDR1 and CDR2: SGHRS, YFSETQ. The CDR3 nucleotides read TGCGCCAGCAGCTTGGCTGGCGGGCCTATCAAAAACATTCAGTACTTC. Translated: CASSLAGGPIKNIQYF.

This clonotype was seen a few times. The chain is built from TRBV20-1 and TRBJ2-7; 11 nucleotides align to TRBD2. Germline CDR1 reads DFQATT; CDR2 reads SNEGSKA (reference sequence). The ends lost 2 bases at V and 2 bases at J; junction bases unmatched: 2. CDR3 length equals 14 residues. The CDR3 DNA sequence: TGCAGTGCTAGAAAGACTAGCGGGACCTACGAGCAGTACTTC. This encodes CSARKTSGTYEQYF.

This rearrangement joins TRBV7-9 to TRBJ2-7, with a tentative D call TRBD2 (5 bases). CDR1 is SEHNR and CDR2 is FQNEAQ in the germline V gene (reference sequence). V was clipped by 4 bases and J by 5 bases, with 18 bases between them. The CDR3 runs 15 residues. CDR3 in DNA: TGTGCCAGCAGCTCGACGTCAGCTCAGAGGGACGAGCAGTACTTC. It specifies CASSSTSAQRDEQYF. Based on the CDR3 plus reference TRBV7-9 and TRBJ2-7, the full variable domain is DTGVSQNPRHKITKRGQNVTFRCDPISEHNRLYWYRQTLGQGPEFLTYFQNEAQLEKSRLLSDRFSAERPKGSFSTLEIQRTEQGDSAMYLCASSSTSAQRDEQYFGPGTRLTVT.

V is TRBV7-8 and J is TRBJ1-1; D is unclear. CDR1 SGHVS and CDR2 FQNEAQ come from the germline V gene. The CDR3 has 15 residues. Trimming removed 4 bases from V and 5 bases from J, with 17 bases in between. Here the CDR3 reads CASSSPGGGKTEAFF. DNA for the CDR3: TGTGCCAGCAGCTCCCCTGGCGGTGGGAAGACTGAAGCTTTCTTT.

This sequence joins TRBV7-9 and TRBJ2-7; the match to TRBD2 covers 8 bases. J gave up 2 bases and V 3 bases, and 3 bases lay outside the gene matches. The CDR3 contains 14 residues. Germline loops: CDR1 SEHNR, CDR2 FQNEAQ (reference sequence). CDR3 residues: CASSFSGVPYEQYF. DNA for the CDR3: TGTGCCAGCAGCTTTAGCGGGGTGCCCTACGAGCAGTACTTC.

The CDR3 coding sequence is TGTGCCAGCAGCCAACAGAGTAGCGGGGTCTACGAGCAGTACTTC. Amino acid sequence: CASSQQSSGVYEQYF. This chain uses TRBV4-2 with TRBJ2-7; the match to TRBD2 covers 8 bases. After removal of 2 bases from V and 3 bases from J, the junction contained 6 bases not matched to a gene. There are 15 residues in the CDR3. Looked up from germline, CDR1 is LGHNA and CDR2 is YNFKEQ.

The chain recombines TRBV12-3 or TRBV12-4 with TRBJ2-7, with 8 nucleotides matching TRBD1. The CDR3 sequence is 14 residues long. The V and J ends lost 8 bases and 2 bases, in that order; junction bases with no gene match: 8. CDR3 amino acids: CASGRRQGTYEQYF. The CDR3 coding sequence is TGTGCCAGCGGCCGCCGACAGGGGACCTACGAGCAGTACTTC.

This clonotype was picked up a small number of times. The V call is TRBV6-1, the J call TRBJ2-1, with TRBD2 identical over 13 bases. The CDR3 is made up of 15 amino acids. The germline V gene has CDR1 MNHNS and CDR2 SASEGT. With V trimmed by 7 bases and J by 5 bases, 5 bases remained unmatched. The CDR3 DNA is TGTGCCAGCACCTGGACTAGCGGGAGCAACAATGAGCAGTTCTTC. Its translation is CASTWTSGSNNEQFF.